Below, one T cell receptor beta chain is given with its context. This clone was recorded once. The clone's antigen remains unknown. One junction end does not reproduce the germline sequence, and a read error may be involved. This record belongs to a study of cytomegalovirus exposure and HLA in healthy donors (dated by TCRdb to the late 2010s). The study in broad terms: In an earlier analysis of 550 to 750 of the donors, 276 Gb of sequence data and 90 million to 130 million unique TCR beta sequences from roughly 180 million T cells were reported. Roughly 300 gigabases of sequencing data and roughly 90 million unique TCR sequences were included in an early release covering roughly 600 HLA-typed donors. The genetic ancestry cluster associated with self-reported Caucasian donors included 81% of the roughly 410 genotyped donors. The study aimed to test whether signatures of past pathogen exposure could be identified by cataloging public T cell receptors. The T cell repertoires of 700 or so subjects were profiled by immunosequencing and related to cytomegalovirus serostatus. Besides the first cohort of roughly 640 subjects, a separate validation cohort made up of over 100 different subjects was used. The study combined high-throughput TCR immunosequencing, statistical association of individual TCRs with disease status, and machine learning to predict cytomegalovirus infection status. A later analysis re-analyzed previously published TCR beta repertoires from 660 or so donors and added high-resolution HLA genotyping to study TCR occurrence patterns. Rather than using new phenotypic data, the later analysis identified candidate immune exposures from TCR beta sequences and from how often those sequences occurred across donors. An earlier analysis of several hundred of the donors applied high-throughput TCR beta sequencing to assess whether each TCR beta V gene segment acted as functional or pseudogenic. Donor age, sex, ethnicity and CMV serostatus were compiled alongside the repertoire data. Genome-wide SNP genotypes for about 55% of the 666 donors were used in a later genetic analysis, which treated that subset as a discovery cohort. Every discovery cohort repertoire had been produced on one sequencing platform. HLA typing included class I and class II loci at four-digit resolution. Typing coverage differed by locus: A, B, C, DRB1 and DQB1 were typed in roughly 620-640 donors, DQA1 in roughly 510, DPA1 in 600 to 610, and DPB1 in approximately 450. A handful of DR-DQ haplotypes were handled as single units for association and clustering because linkage in the cohort was strong. On average, roughly 250,000 unique TCR beta nucleotide sequences were sequenced per donor among more than 350 genotyped donors of the cohort, with roughly 18% of those sequences being non-productive.

From cysteine to phenylalanine, the CDR3 is 19 amino acids long. Only the CDR3 region is kept as DNA, spanning 57 bases read in frame from base 1. According to the germline V gene (reference sequence), CDR1 reads SEHNR and CDR2 reads FQNEAQ. Results the study describes overall, beyond this receptor: The cohort was sequenced for TCR beta chains only, and without alpha or paired-chain data the features that could be detected were limited. The earlier analysis of approximately 590 of the donors excluded 15 to 20 rarely observed V segments, including chromosome 9 orphons, because counts were too low. In a later analysis, several top co-occurrence clusters were reported to appear linked to parvovirus B19, influenza, CMV and Epstein-Barr virus. Because HLA typing was unavailable for some donors at each locus, only the typed subset was used in association tests. Assigning TCR associations to individual alleles was difficult when HLA alleles, especially DR and DQ, strongly co-occurred. Roughly uniform sequencing depth across donors was assumed in presence/absence analyses, although this assumption may not hold. According to a later analysis, most CMV-associated TCR beta chains appeared to be HLA-restricted, and the HLA associations seemed to be driven largely by CMV exposure. The classifier was reported to diagnose cytomegalovirus status with high specificity and sensitivity in both the original cohort and the validation cohort. A further reported finding was that TCR beta sequences accurately predicted the HLA-A and HLA-B alleles for most subjects in the first cohort. A later analysis found that HLA-associated TCR beta chains were more clonally expanded and had lower generation probabilities than equally common non-associated chains. In a later genetic analysis, fewer N-insertions in productive TCRs were reported among donors in an Asian-associated ancestry cluster than the approximately 630-donor mean. Because the 87-base-pair reads could not distinguish some IMGT-functional V segments, including TRBV6-2 and TRBV6-3, those segments were excluded. According to the authors, the approach could potentially be generalized to other disease states and immunological phenotypes. Linkage disequilibrium might explain the correlated functional status among segregating V segments, but an unknown experimental factor could not be excluded. Across donors, most TCR sequences were observed very rarely, whereas some public TCRs were present in many individuals. In a later analysis, TCR association rates were found to vary across HLA loci, with the most associated TCRs seen for DRB1 alleles and the fewest for HLA-C alleles. The sequencing pipeline was judged likely to have produced a cluster of highly shared sequence variants as a technical artifact. A later genetic analysis associated a missense DCLRE1C variant with V-gene and J-gene trimming of TCR beta chains, and an independent cohort replicated the association. At a false discovery rate of 0.05, a later analysis linked some 18,000 TCR beta sequences to specific HLA alleles. In vitro tests confirmed that a few of the cytomegalovirus-associated TCR beta chains recognize cytomegalovirus antigens. Immune exposure information for the cohort was limited to CMV serostatus. The study listed 164 TCR beta chains as associated with cytomegalovirus. Broadly in line with IMGT annotations, most TCR beta V segments showed up in productive rearrangements about 87% or about 30% of the time in an earlier analysis of 450 to 600 of the donors.

The method behind the library was the immunoSEQ multiplex PCR assay. A mixture of 60 forward primers for TCR Vbeta segments and 13 reverse primers for TCR Jbeta segments was used in the multiplex PCR. The CDR3 region of rearranged TCR beta genes was amplified from genomic DNA with a multiplex PCR assay. On the Illumina HiSeq System, the amplified TCR beta libraries were sequenced as 87-base-pair reads. The source study handled its data this way. A later analysis tallied roughly 76 million unique TCR beta chains across the 660 or so repertoires, and some 12 million of those chains were shared by two or more donors. Raw reads were error-corrected and collapsed into unique sequences by a nearest-neighbor algorithm in which closely related sequences were merged to remove PCR and sequencing errors. To assign V, D and J gene segments, CDR3 sequences were aligned to IMGT reference sequences. For a sequence to be retained, at least a six-nucleotide match to both a V gene segment and a J gene segment was required. A rearrangement was called productive if the CDR3 had no stop codons and remained in frame with V and J, and every other rearrangement was called non-productive. CDR3 was defined by IMGT convention, running from the second conserved V-encoded cysteine to the conserved J-encoded phenylalanine. The earlier analysis of 500 to 600 of the donors excluded sequences that lacked an unambiguous match to a single V gene segment. In an earlier analysis of 587 of the donors, a V segment was called functional when productive rearrangements were above 56.7%, and segregating when the standard deviation between donors exceeded 5%. A statistical classification framework was built for diagnosing cytomegalovirus status from the catalog of TCR beta chain sequences. V and J gene assignment, in a later analysis, came from comparing TCR nucleotide sequences with IMGT/GENE-DB human TR gene sequences. In a later analysis, CDR3 sequences and most-parsimonious VDJ recombination scenarios were assigned using the TCRdist pipeline. A later analysis defined each TCR beta chain by its CDR3 amino acid sequence plus V-gene family, and excluded reads lacking a unique V-gene family. To address suspected cross-contamination and a sequencing artifact, a later analysis removed around 590 highly shared, low-generation-probability nucleotide sequences. In a later analysis, a clonal expansion index for each public chain was calculated from normalized within-repertoire ranks of inferred template counts. Generation probabilities in a later analysis came from a VDJ recombination model fitted to out-of-frame rearrangements, and those results were checked against IGoR. In a later analysis, TCR-TCR, TCR-HLA and TCR-CMV co-occurrence was scored with hypergeometric tests, and a repertoire-size bias correction was applied to TCR pairs. A later analysis estimated false discovery rates by permuting HLA or CMV assignments 20 times. In a later analysis, co-occurring TCRs were grouped with DBSCAN, and TCRdist sequence similarity was added when clustering was performed within HLA-allele-positive subsets. Repertoires with fewer than 30,000 or more than 120,000 public chains, plus five repertoires with anomalous nucleotide sharing, were excluded from co-occurrence clustering. TCRdb provides this immuneACCESS table in a form limited to in-frame rearrangements. Some clones are lacking; in checked studies, under half of them reflect an unresolved V gene, and why the rest are absent is not known. The DNA gave D and trimming, while V, J and clone size come from that table. The sample data list 100,000 to 150,000 clones, and 78% of these were observed just once. About 1.8% of the sample is taken by the ten largest.

In total, approximately 690 healthy bone marrow donors made up the cohort. At the time of sampling, all cohort members were nominally healthy, though unrecorded immune exposures were likely present. The donor was CMV seronegative and was included in the group of several hundred seronegative cohort members. Every donor gave a peripheral blood sample, and the peripheral blood mononuclear cells from that sample were used for TCR beta sequencing. Genomic DNA extraction from the blood cell samples was performed with the Qiagen DNeasy Blood Extraction Kit. Recombination linked TRBV7-9 to TRBJ2-6, with 9 central nucleotides matching TRBD1. This TCR derives from a woman in her forties in good health and CMV-seronegative. The sample taken for sequencing was PBMCs. The CDR3 protein: CSSSLRGGTGKKLANVLTF. The base sequence is TGTTCCAGCAGCTTACGGGGTGGGACAGGGAAAAAACTGGCCAACGTCCTGACTTTC.